The 10 T cell receptor beta chains in this list originate from one sample, sequenced in a study of blood T cell repertoires in COVID-19. Here immunoSEQ multiplex PCR was the method, and the copy in TCRdb shows in-frame clones only, minus some. The data show more than 95,000 clones, more than 65% seen once. The sequenced sample consisted of peripheral blood. Every receptor here comes from a human donor in a cohort sampled during active COVID-19.

The rearrangement uses TRBV5-6 and TRBJ2-3; D ambiguous. The CDR3 spans 12 residues. Per the germline V gene, CDR1 is SGHDT and CDR2 is YYEEEE. V lost 4 bases and J 6 bases, leaving 9 bases between the germline ends. In nucleotides, the CDR3 is TGTGCCAGCAGCCTACTTGCGGATACGCAGTATTTT. This sequence encodes CASSLLADTQYF.

In its sample, this clone was seen a few times. The CDR3 is CASSQRRTSGGAAETQYF. For the CDR3, the DNA is TGTGCCAGCAGCCAACGTAGGACTAGCGGGGGGGCCGCAGAGACCCAGTACTTC. The rearrangement uses TRBV3-1 (or the pseudogene TRBV3-2) and TRBJ2-5; 15 bases map to TRBD2. The junction had 8 bases not matched to a gene; V was cut back by 2 bases and J by 4 bases. The CDR3 has 18 residues. Germline-derived CDR1 and CDR2 are LGHDT and YNNKEL (reference sequence).

This chain links TRBV7-2 with TRBJ2-2, with unresolved D. With 5 bases removed from V and 3 bases from J, the gap between germline ends came to 10 bases. The CDR3 runs to 14 residues. Germline assignment: CDR1 SGHTA and CDR2 FQGNSA. The chain's CDR3 is CASSARRDTGELFF. The CDR3 DNA is TGTGCCAGCAGCGCCCGACGGGACACCGGGGAGCTGTTTTTT.

The CDR3 region has the DNA TGCAGCGTCCTAGGGGACAGGGGGGATGAGACCCAGTACTTC. Translation gives CSVLGDRGDETQYF. V gene TRBV29-1 combines with J gene TRBJ2-5; the match to TRBD1 covers 11 bases. With V trimmed by 6 bases and J by 5 bases, 8 bases remained unmatched. In germline, CDR1 is SQVTM, CDR2 ANQGSEA. The CDR3 covers 14 residues.

This chain connects TRBV30 to TRBJ2-3; possibly TRBD1 for D (5 bases). The CDR3 runs 14 residues. Looked up from germline, CDR1 is GTSNPN and CDR2 is SVGIG (reference sequence). The V and J ends lost 2 bases and 2 bases respectively, with 11 bases between them. The CDR3 protein is CAWSSQGTTDTQYF. CDR3 coding DNA: TGTGCCTGGAGTTCGCAGGGAACCACAGATACGCAGTATTTT.

The CDR3 nucleotides are TGCGCCAGCAGCTTAGGAGGTGGACAGGGGGTCTCGAAGGCCTATGGCTACACCTTC. This codes for CASSLGGGQGVSKAYGYTF. The chain recombines TRBV5-1 with TRBJ1-2, with 10 bases identical to TRBD1. The CDR3 is 19 residues long. The trim removed 2 bases at V and 4 bases at J, leaving 17 bases unmatched. Germline V gene sequence: CDR1 SGHRS, CDR2 YFSETQ.

This chain joins TRBV7-2 and TRBJ2-1, with TRBD2 identical over 9 bases. The CDR3 length is 16 residues. The V and J ends lost 5 bases and 0 bases, in that order; junction bases with no gene match: 5. CDR1 and CDR2 from the germline V gene are SGHTA and FQGNSA. The CDR3 nucleotides read TGTGCCAGCAGCCAAAGCGGGGGGAGCTCCTACAATGAGCAGTTCTTC. Protein product: CASSQSGGSSYNEQFF.

The CDR3, as DNA: TGTGCCAGCAGCCCCCGACAGTCTATGAACACTGAAGCTTTCTTT. Its translation: CASSPRQSMNTEAFF. The rearrangement links TRBV5-4 to TRBJ1-1; tentative D call: TRBD1 (5 bases). Germline V gene data show CDR1 as SGHNT and CDR2 as YYREEE (reference sequence). This CDR3 has 15 amino acids. The V end lost 4 bases, the J end lost 0 bases, and 13 bases lay between the germline ends.

The rearrangement uses TRBV19 and TRBJ1-5, with D possibly being TRBD1 (6 bases). The CDR3 spans 13 residues. Trimming shortened V by 5 bases and J by 7 bases, and 12 bases separated the two germline ends. The germline gives CDR1 LNHDA, CDR2 SQIVND (reference sequence). The CDR3 is CASSPDSKQPQHF. Here the CDR3 DNA reads TGTGCCAGTAGTCCGGACAGTAAGCAGCCCCAGCATTTT.

This clone has just one count. This rearrangement joins TRBV4-1 to TRBJ2-7; 8 bases align to TRBD1. The CDR3 is made up of 16 amino acids. Germline V gene lookup returns CDR1 MGHRA and CDR2 YSYEKL. V lost 3 bases and J lost 2; bases outside the gene matches: 9. CDR3 sequence (DNA): TGCGCCAGCAGCCAGGCTGGGACAGGAGGAACCTACGAGCAGTACTTC. Amino acid sequence: CASSQAGTGGTYEQYF.